This T cell receptor (beta chain) was captured by sequencing in a study of T cell repertoires in cytomegalovirus infection. About the research overall: Indicated by public TCR beta signatures were CMV infection and matching HLA type. Study-level findings and limits: CMV-specific HLA-C-restricted TCR beta clonotypes dominated the ex vivo response.

Regarding this clonotype: Its target is not known.

The V and J ends lost 0 bases and 5 bases respectively, with 10 bases between them. This CDR3 region has 15 residues. Germline CDR1 is MNHNY and CDR2 is SVGAGI (reference sequence). In TCRdb, the reads were re-called with MiXCR into one record per CDR3 protein. The profile shows about 100,000 distinct CDR3 sequences, roughly 40% of them singletons. V and J are TRBV6-6 and TRBJ2-2; perhaps TRBD2 as D (7 bases). This receptor was obtained from a human donor in good health (CMV status not recorded). Some clones in this sample may be carry-over from other donors' samples. Sequences were derived from CD8+ T cells from cultured PBMCs, sampled from culture after CMV antigen stimulation. DNA for the CDR3: TGTGCCAGCAGTTACTCGGGAGGGGGAACCGGGGAGCTGTTTTTT. This sequence encodes CASSYSGGGTGELFF.